Listed below are T cell receptor beta chains from one sample, sequenced in a study of blood T cell repertoires in COVID-19. Some clones are missing from TCRdb's copy, which holds only in-frame ones; the method was immunoSEQ multiplex PCR. The sample lists around 100,000 clones, roughly 89% occurring once. The sequencing input was peripheral blood. These receptors came from a human donor in a cohort sampled during active COVID-19. The CDR3 runs from the conserved cysteine through the conserved F or W. The order of the fields is V gene, CDR3 length, CDR3 protein.

TRBV18 13 CASSRGTENGYTF
TRBV7-2 15 CASSPTGTGVRGYTF
TRBV18 15 CASSMDIPTTDTQYF
TRBV27 16 CASSLFAGLSSYEQYF
TRBV4-3 15 CASSQDKRSTDTQYF
TRBV3-1/TRBV3-2 13 CASSQNPSLEQFF
TRBV6-2/TRBV6-3 14 CASSYTQGTQPQHF
TRBV3-1/TRBV3-2 14 CASSLRGTGGGYTF
TRBV19 14 CASSMGQANYGYTF
TRBV7-8 11 CASSEAFEQYF
TRBV24-1 18 CATSENDPTVNSYNEQFF
TRBV5-4 14 CASSLEGASNGYTF
TRBV11-2 15 CASSFPQGVNTEAFF
TRBV29-1 18 CSGLKGLAGVGGTDTQYF
TRBV7-9 11 CASTNGDEQYF
TRBV5-4 15 CASSLIGGTNEKLFF
TRBV14 19 CASSQEPHLGGANTGELFF
TRBV3-1/TRBV3-2 17 CASSQVQGVVGANVLTF
TRBV6-2/TRBV6-3 17 CASSAVPGTAANYGYTF
TRBV3-1/TRBV3-2 15 CASSQVGTSKDTQYF
TRBV9 18 CASSAHPSGTGDNEKLFF
TRBV30 13 CAWSWGDNQPQHF
TRBV3-1/TRBV3-2 15 CASSKGSGAYNEQFF
TRBV7-6 15 CASSGTSGRAGELFF
TRBV6-1 14 CASSETGLNQPQHF
TRBV6-5 14 CASSTNPTYNEQFF
TRBV20-1 11 CSAAGGNEQFF
TRBV20-1 11 CSAGQGEAQHF
TRBV18 15 CASSPPSGSTDTQYF
TRBV19 14 CASSIEDRGQPQHF
TRBV7-2 16 CASSLVGTSLILGQYF
TRBV6-5 15 CASSLTSGVAYEQYF
TRBV30 12 CAWVGQGNGYTF
TRBV6-5 15 CASLPSGGTYNEQFF
TRBV5-5 13 CASSRDRDDEQYF
TRBV12-3/TRBV12-4 13 CASRATGNEKLFF
TRBV2 13 CASSGDRTYGYTF
TRBV7-2 16 CASSLVGTGQGTEAFF
TRBV19 15 CASSWTATIHQPQHF
TRBV7-9 15 CASSSGLADSYEQYF
TRBV6-6 12 CASSYSEGEAFF
TRBV5-5 16 CASSTGAGGHYNEQFF
TRBV12-3/TRBV12-4 13 CASDSSGANVLTF
TRBV29-1 13 CSVGGGIRYEQYF
TRBV4-1 16 CASSPRGLAVTGELFF
TRBV2 15 CASSEGPSGRNTQYF
TRBV5-4 17 CASRGGQGHLGANVLTF
TRBV6-6 15 CASSNAGQGSQPQHF
TRBV23-1 21 CASSRNRGLAGGVSGANVLTF
TRBV2 17 CASSGLAGRSSYNEQFF
TRBV7-9 15 CASAKGQGVTDTQYF
TRBV3-1/TRBV3-2 15 CASSQTRLGAGGYTF
TRBV6-5 15 CASRPFRAMNTEAFF
TRBV6-5 12 CATRHGVYGYTF
TRBV10-2 16 CASSDWGDGGNQPQHF
TRBV7-6 18 CASSFIFGTGGDPYEQYF
TRBV7-9 16 CASSFRQGAGYNEQFF
TRBV5-8 19 CASRGRDNSIQDSGNTIYF
TRBV7-2 14 CASSPYTKNTEAFF
TRBV4-3 17 CASSQGLRGPTNQPQHF